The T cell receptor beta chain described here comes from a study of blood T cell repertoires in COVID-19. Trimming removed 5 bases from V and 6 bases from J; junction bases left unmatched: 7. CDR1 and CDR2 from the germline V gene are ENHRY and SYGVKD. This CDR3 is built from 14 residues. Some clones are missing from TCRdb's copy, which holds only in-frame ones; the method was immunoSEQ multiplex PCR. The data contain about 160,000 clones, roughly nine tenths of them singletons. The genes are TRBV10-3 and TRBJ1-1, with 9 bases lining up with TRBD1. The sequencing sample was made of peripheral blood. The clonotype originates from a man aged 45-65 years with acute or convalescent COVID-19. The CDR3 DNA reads TGTGCCATCAGTCTACAGGGGGCTTTCTCTGAAGCTTTCTTT. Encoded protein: CAISLQGAFSEAFF.